The clone carrying this T cell receptor beta chain was seen a few times. The antigen remains unidentified. The sample belongs to a study of response to subunit inactivated influenza vaccine. General study findings and limits: It was suggested by the authors that few new T cells are recruited by each seasonal influenza vaccination.

TCRdb processed the RT-PCR reads anew with MiXCR; each CDR3 protein has one entry. This table holds roughly 700,000 distinct CDR3 sequences, approximately 15% found once. Looked up from germline, CDR1 is SGHRS and CDR2 is YFSETQ. After removal of 4 bases from V and 2 bases from J, the junction contained 3 bases not matched to a gene. This CDR3 region has 13 residues. Specimen: PBMCs from blood, collected 14 to 15 days before vaccination. This sequence originates from a man aged 50 or older who received an inactivated influenza vaccine. The V and J genes are TRBV5-1 and TRBJ2-7, with 7 bases fitting TRBD1. The CDR3 reads CASSGDRTYEQYF. CDR3 DNA: TGCGCCAGCAGCGGGGACAGAACCTACGAGCAGTACTTC.